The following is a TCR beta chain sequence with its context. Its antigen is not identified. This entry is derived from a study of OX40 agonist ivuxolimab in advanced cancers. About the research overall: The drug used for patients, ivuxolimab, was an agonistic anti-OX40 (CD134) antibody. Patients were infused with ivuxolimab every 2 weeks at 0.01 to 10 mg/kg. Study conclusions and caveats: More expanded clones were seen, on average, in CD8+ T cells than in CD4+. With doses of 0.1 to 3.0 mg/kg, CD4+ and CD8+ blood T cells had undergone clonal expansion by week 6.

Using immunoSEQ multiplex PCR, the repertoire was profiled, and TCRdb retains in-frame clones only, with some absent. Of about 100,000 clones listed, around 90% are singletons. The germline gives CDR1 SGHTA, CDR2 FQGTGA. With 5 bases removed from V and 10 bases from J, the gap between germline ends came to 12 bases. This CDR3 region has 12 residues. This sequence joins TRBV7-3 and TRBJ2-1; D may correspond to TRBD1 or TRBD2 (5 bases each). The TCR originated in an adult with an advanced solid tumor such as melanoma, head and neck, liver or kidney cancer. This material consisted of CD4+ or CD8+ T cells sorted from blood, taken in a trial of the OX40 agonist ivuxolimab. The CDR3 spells CASSPGTREQFF. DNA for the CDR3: TGTGCCAGCAGCCCTGGGACCCGGGAGCAGTTCTTC.